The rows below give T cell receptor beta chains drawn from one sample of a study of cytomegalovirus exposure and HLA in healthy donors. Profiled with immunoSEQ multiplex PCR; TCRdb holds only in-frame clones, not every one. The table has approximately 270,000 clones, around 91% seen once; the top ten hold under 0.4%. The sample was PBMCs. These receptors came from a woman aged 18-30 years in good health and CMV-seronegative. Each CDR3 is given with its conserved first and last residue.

CDR3 protein: CASSLDSLSSYEQYF
V gene: TRBV5-1
J gene: TRBJ2-7

CDR3 protein: CASSQGRGPSYEQYF
V gene: TRBV4-3
J gene: TRBJ2-7

CDR3 protein: CASSLQVVSGANVLTF
V gene: TRBV28
J gene: TRBJ2-6

CDR3 protein: CASSLRGRMNTEAFF
V gene: TRBV27
J gene: TRBJ1-1

CDR3 protein: CASTLKGGYTF
V gene: TRBV9
J gene: TRBJ1-2

CDR3 protein: CASSIGGDYGYTF
V gene: TRBV6-5
J gene: TRBJ1-2

CDR3 protein: CASSTGDNQPQHF
V gene: TRBV18
J gene: TRBJ1-5

CDR3 protein: CASSLTSPAGDTDTQYF
V gene: TRBV28
J gene: TRBJ2-3

CDR3 protein: CASTPGPMNTEAFF
V gene: TRBV14
J gene: TRBJ1-1

CDR3 protein: CASSPPGDPYEQYF
V gene: TRBV10-1
J gene: TRBJ2-7

CDR3 protein: CASSCAGQSNEKLFF
V gene: TRBV7-9
J gene: TRBJ1-4

CDR3 protein: CASSLAGQGRNEAFF
V gene: TRBV5-5
J gene: TRBJ1-1

CDR3 protein: CASSLEANEQFF
V gene: TRBV11-3
J gene: TRBJ2-1

CDR3 protein: CASSRTGGERETQYF
V gene: TRBV7-7
J gene: TRBJ2-5

CDR3 protein: CASSILPAGRTDTQYF
V gene: TRBV19
J gene: TRBJ2-3

CDR3 protein: CASSGTALGDNEQFF
V gene: TRBV19
J gene: TRBJ2-1

CDR3 protein: CASSLLQGWENEKLFF
V gene: TRBV28
J gene: TRBJ1-4

CDR3 protein: CASSLIRGFTDTQYF
V gene: TRBV7-6
J gene: TRBJ2-3

CDR3 protein: CASSFLQWTSGGEQQYF
V gene: TRBV27
J gene: TRBJ2-7

CDR3 protein: CASTNKPRGVTGELFF
V gene: TRBV6-6
J gene: TRBJ2-2

CDR3 protein: CASSLDRIRVNYGYTF
V gene: TRBV5-6
J gene: TRBJ1-2